This T cell receptor beta chain comes out of a study of T-cell memory formation after mild COVID-19. CDR3 length equals 13 residues. V dropped 7 bases and J dropped 0 bases, with 11 bases sitting between them. Germline values: CDR1 SQVTM, CDR2 ANQGSEA. MiXCR, applied by TCRdb to the 5' RACE reads, yields one record per CDR3 protein. The sample contains under 700,000 distinct CDR3 sequences, roughly 20% of which appear only once. The source material was PBMCs or a T cell subset sorted from them (not recorded which). This clonotype originated in an adult woman who had mild COVID-19 (a few samples of this study predate the infection). Cell type and time point are not known. The chain carries TRBV29-1 and TRBJ2-3; weak D call: TRBD1 (6 bases). The CDR3 sequence: CSEGTLSTDTQYF. Written as DNA, the CDR3 is TGCAGCGAAGGGACACTAAGCACAGATACGCAGTATTTT.